This TCR beta chain comes out of a study of blood T cell repertoires in COVID-19. Whole-study context: Some COVID-19 samples were acute and others convalescent; all came from the United States, Italy and Spain.

V lost 4 bases and J 5 bases, leaving 13 bases between the germline ends. CDR3 length: 14 residues. Germline assignment: CDR1 KGHDR and CDR2 SFDVKD. In the authors' methods: Reference gene primer amplification in the assay estimated nucleated cell counts. Clones were sequenced by immunoSEQ multiplex PCR, and TCRdb holds only the in-frame ones, with some missing. D and trimming were read from the DNA, whereas the V and J calls and clone size are those reported in that table. The top ten clones hold roughly 3.6% of a sample with 100,000 to 150,000 clones, 87% of them seen once. Sequencing was carried out using peripheral blood. The chain recombines TRBV24-1 with TRBJ2-5; a possible D gene is TRBD2 (7 bases). The clonotype originates from a woman aged 55-69 years with acute or convalescent COVID-19. CDR3 region: CATSEGGAWETQYF. CDR3 nucleotides: TGTGCCACCAGTGAAGGGGGGGCATGGGAGACCCAGTACTTC.